A single sample is the source of the 8 T cell receptor beta chains below, sequenced in a study of cytomegalovirus exposure and HLA in healthy donors. The primer mix had 60 Vbeta and 13 Jbeta primers. Sequencing was performed with immunoSEQ multiplex PCR; in TCRdb, only in-frame clones are kept and a portion is missing. Counted here are roughly 150,000 clones, 70% to 90% occurring once; the ten biggest clones make up nearly 2.5%. The sample consisted of PBMCs. The receptors originated from a male donor in good health and CMV-seronegative.

The V gene is TRBV7-2, the J gene TRBJ1-6; 8 bases are shared with TRBD1. With 3 bases clipped from V and 0 bases from J, the junction kept 10 bases outside the gene matches. Looked up from germline, CDR1 is SGHTA and CDR2 is FQGNSA. The CDR3 covers 19 residues. CDR3 residues: CASSLGWTGRSSYNSPLHF. The CDR3 DNA reads as TGTGCCAGCAGCTTGGGATGGACAGGGAGGAGCTCCTATAATTCACCCCTCCACTTT.

The chain couples TRBV28 to TRBJ2-1, with 9 bases matching TRBD1. There are 16 residues in the CDR3. J gave up 3 bases and V 2 bases, and 5 bases lay outside the gene matches. CDR1 is MDHEN and CDR2 is SYDVKM in the germline V gene. DNA for the CDR3: TGTGCCAGCAGTTTACCGGGACAGGGAAGCTACAATGAGCAGTTCTTC. Its translation: CASSLPGQGSYNEQFF.

In the case of this clone: This CDR3 is also generated by other DNA sequences in the sample. The rearrangement links TRBV19 to TRBJ2-7, with TRBD2 identical over 15 bases. Germline trimming cut 10 bases from V and 7 bases from J; bases unmatched to any gene: 5. CDR3 size: 13 residues. CDR1 is LNHDA and CDR2 is SQIVND in the germline V gene (reference sequence). The CDR3 reads CATRGLAGGEQYF. DNA of the CDR3: TGTGCCACTCGAGGACTAGCGGGAGGGGAGCAGTACTTC.

The sample holds one count of this clone. The V call is TRBV27, the J call TRBJ2-7; the D is unclear. Germline assignment: CDR1 MNHEY and CDR2 SMNVEV (reference sequence). This CDR3 comprises 11 residues. Trimming pared 4 bases from V and 2 bases from J, leaving 3 bases between. CDR3 residues: CASSSAYEQYF. DNA of the CDR3: TGTGCCAGCAGTTCGGCCTACGAGCAGTACTTC.

The chain couples TRBV5-1 to TRBJ1-4; 12 bases are a match to TRBD1. This CDR3 comprises 17 residues. The germline V gene encodes CDR1 SGHRS and CDR2 YFSETQ. V shed 1 base, J shed 8 bases, and the junction held 9 bases outside the gene matches. The CDR3 spells CASSLSPGQGAREKLFF. DNA of the CDR3: TGCGCCAGCAGCTTGTCCCCGGGACAGGGGGCGAGGGAAAAACTGTTTTTT.

In its sample, this clone was seen a few times. The genes are TRBV25-1 and TRBJ1-1; 10 bases map to TRBD1. With V trimmed by 4 bases and J by 7 bases, 3 bases remained unmatched. Germline loops: CDR1 MGHDK, CDR2 SYGVNS. There are 13 residues in the CDR3. In DNA, the CDR3 is TGTGCCAGCAGTGGGACAGGGGGGCGTGAAGCTTTCTTT. As protein: CASSGTGGREAFF.

The chain employs TRBV9 and TRBJ2-7, with D possibly being TRBD1 (6 bases). The germline V gene has CDR1 SGDLS and CDR2 YYNGEE. CDR3 size: 15 residues. The V end lost 4 bases, the J end lost 5 bases, and 19 bases lay between the germline ends. CDR3 DNA sequence: TGTGCCAGCAGCCCCCAGGGGACCGGGGTGGACGAGCAGTACTTC. Residues: CASSPQGTGVDEQYF.

The rearrangement uses TRBV6-6 and TRBJ1-3; tentatively, D is TRBD1 (5 bases). The V gene's germline CDR1 is MNHNY and CDR2 SVGAGI (reference sequence). The CDR3 contains 15 residues. V dropped 5 bases and J dropped 4 bases, with 15 bases sitting between them. The CDR3 DNA reads as TGTGCCAGCAGTACCCCCGCAGGGTTGGGAAACACCATATATTTT. It encodes CASSTPAGLGNTIYF.